One T cell receptor beta chain is described in this entry. The antigen is undetermined. The CDR3 consists of 18 residues. CDR1 and CDR2 (germline): SGHRS, YFSETQ. After removal of 0 bases from V and 1 base from J, the junction contained 12 bases not matched to a gene. Oncomine TCR Beta short-read sequencing was applied to DNA from cultured CD4+ T cells. After culture, CD4+ T cells served as the source for genomic DNA extraction. TCRdb redid the calling of the PCR reads with MiXCR, one entry per CDR3 protein. The sample shows some 11,000 distinct CDR3 sequences, less than 50% of them seen only once. This specimen comes from a study of vaccination and CD4 T cells after COVID-19. Overall study: Stimulation of the cells used overlapping spike peptide pools from SARS-CoV-2 and from the common cold coronaviruses HCoV-NL63, HCoV-OC43 and HCoV-229E. A CEFX pool, an HIV-1 Nef pool, or no peptide went to control cultures.

Treatment of the sample: approximately 11-day PBMC culture with coronavirus spike peptide pools or control peptides (ViraFEST assay). Peptide pool stimulation in ViraFEST expanded antigen-specific T cells, whose TCRs were then sequenced. The sample was cultured CD4+ T cells from blood. The chain carries TRBV5-1 and TRBJ1-1; TRBD1 aligns across 7 bases. The TCR sequence derives from a human donor with COVID-19. The CDR3 DNA reads TGCGCCAGCAGCTTGGTCCCTCCCTTAGGGACAGAGAACACTGAAGCTTTCTTT. Protein sequence: CASSLVPPLGTENTEAFF.